This T cell receptor (beta chain) emerged from a study of CD8+ T cells in alopecia areata. Study in general: Tofacitinib therapy lasting 6 to 18 months was followed by 6 months off drug. The percentage of affected scalp area served as the score of severity for treated patients. Points from the study as a whole: Persistence of many expanded lesional clones was seen in scalp and blood during tofacitinib.

As to treatment: oral pan-JAK inhibitor, 5-10 mg twice daily. Following extraction, RNA underwent reverse transcription to cDNA, which served as the sequencing template. The repertoire was sequenced with immunoSEQ multiplex PCR; TCRdb's copy has only in-frame clones and lacks some. Of 120,000 or so clones listed, around 60% are singletons. Concerning this clone: Its antigen is unidentified.

Germline V gene data show CDR1 as SQVTM and CDR2 as ANQGSEA. Trimming took 8 bases from V and 7 from J, leaving 9 bases between them. The CDR3 length is 9 residues. The V gene is TRBV29-1, the J gene TRBJ2-7; D gene unclear. This receptor was obtained from a human donor with alopecia areata. The sequencing here drew on CD4+ T cells sorted from blood, taken at week 4, from a patient treated with tofacitinib. CDR3 sequence reads: CSPIPEQYF. Here the CDR3 DNA reads TGCAGCCCAATCCCTGAGCAGTACTTC.